A single T cell receptor beta chain is shown here with its context. These data come from a study of blood T cell repertoires in COVID-19. Study as a whole: COVID-19 samples, acute and convalescent, were from the United States, Italy and Spain. In each case, the material was cDNA or gDNA derived from T cells, B-cell-depleted T cells, or PBMCs.

Original data processing: It was from reference gene primer amplification that nucleated cell counts were estimated. Assay used: immunoSEQ multiplex PCR; TCRdb lists only in-frame clones, some missing. V, J and clone size derive from that table, while D and trimming were established from the DNA sequence. Of 150,000 to 200,000 clones in the sample, nearly 80% were seen once. Sequencing was carried out using peripheral blood. The receptor was derived from a woman of 80 years or more with acute or convalescent COVID-19.

The DNA of the CDR3 is TGCAGTGCTAGTCTGGGGGCGGATGAAAAACTGTTTTTT. It specifies CSASLGADEKLFF. The rearrangement links TRBV20-1 to TRBJ1-4, with a weak D call TRBD1 (6 bases). With 3 bases removed from V and 6 bases from J, the gap between germline ends came to 11 bases. In germline, CDR1 is DFQATT, CDR2 SNEGSKA (reference sequence). The CDR3 has 13 amino acids.